A selection of T cell receptor beta chains follows, all from one sample in a study of OX40 agonist ivuxolimab in advanced cancers. Profiled with immunoSEQ multiplex PCR; TCRdb holds only in-frame clones, not every one. The sample holds around 84,000 clones, roughly nine tenths seen once. The specimen was CD4+ or CD8+ T cells sorted from blood, collected in a trial of the OX40 agonist ivuxolimab. These receptors all come from an adult with an advanced solid tumor such as melanoma, head and neck, liver or kidney cancer. The CDR3 runs from the conserved cysteine through the conserved F or W. The order of the fields is CDR3 DNA, CDR3 protein, D gene, V gene, CDR3 length, J gene, clone size. The D gene is left open where the match is weak. Clone sizes are given selectively: once, few, many, or a class where the clone is expanded.

TGTGCCAGCAGCCTAAGGACAGGGGGTGACACCGGGGAGCTGTTTTTT	CASSLRTGGDTGELFF	TRBD1	TRBV5-6	16	TRBJ2-2	-
TGTGCCAGCAGTTTCCGACAGGTACTTAGCAATCAGCCCCAGCATTTT	CASSFRQVLSNQPQHF	-	TRBV28	16	TRBJ1-5	-
TGTGCCAGCAGTGAAATGAAGAGGTTCCAGCCCCAGCATTTT	CASSEMKRFQPQHF	-	TRBV6-1	14	TRBJ1-5	-
TGTGCCAGCAGGTCTAGCGGATTTAGCACAGATACGCAGTATTTT	CASRSSGFSTDTQYF	TRBD2	TRBV27	15	TRBJ2-3	-
TGCGCCAGCAGCGGAAAGACGGGACTAAGTATAAGGGATGAGCAGTTCTTC	CASSGKTGLSIRDEQFF	TRBD2	TRBV5-1	17	TRBJ2-1	once
TGTGCCTACAGGGTCTCTGGGGCCAACGTCCTGACTTTC	CAYRVSGANVLTF	-	TRBV28	13	TRBJ2-6	-
TGTGCCTGGAAAGGGTCCTTTACTTACGAGCAGTACTTC	CAWKGSFTYEQYF	-	TRBV30	13	TRBJ2-7	-
TGTGCCAGCAGTCAAGGTAGTGGGACCCAGTACTTC	CASSQGSGTQYF	-	TRBV25-1	12	TRBJ2-5	-
TGTGCCAGCAGCGTAGCGGTCTTCTCCTACGAGCAGTACTTC	CASSVAVFSYEQYF	-	TRBV9	14	TRBJ2-7	-
TGCGCCAGCAGCTTGAACGGGGGACTCTCTGGAAACACCATATATTTT	CASSLNGGLSGNTIYF	-	TRBV5-1	16	TRBJ1-3	-
TGTGCCACCAGCAGAGGAATACAGGGCCTACGGTACTTC	CATSRGIQGLRYF	-	TRBV15	13	TRBJ2-7	-
TGTGCCAGTAGGGGATCTAGCGGAAGCACAGATACGCAGTATTTT	CASRGSSGSTDTQYF	TRBD2	TRBV19	15	TRBJ2-3	-
TGTGCCAGCAGTGGCCTACTTATCTTCAATGAGCAGTTCTTC	CASSGLLIFNEQFF	-	TRBV6-1	14	TRBJ2-1	-
TGTGCCAGCAGCCAACTGGGGGGGCGAGAGACCCAGTACTTC	CASSQLGGRETQYF	-	TRBV6-5	14	TRBJ2-5	-
TGTGCCAGCAGCATTTTCTTGGATTCAGGAGAGCAGTACTTC	CASSIFLDSGEQYF	-	TRBV21-1	14	TRBJ2-7	-
TGTGCCAGTAGTATAGCCCGGGGGCACGAGACCCAGTACTTC	CASSIARGHETQYF	-	TRBV19	14	TRBJ2-5	once
TGTGCCAGAAGCTTGGAAGGAGAGCGGGGGAACACAGATACGCAGTATTTT	CARSLEGERGNTDTQYF	TRBD2	TRBV5-3	17	TRBJ2-3	-
TGTGCCAGCTATTTGGGGGGGACAGTGAACACCGGGGAGCTGTTTTTT	CASYLGGTVNTGELFF	-	TRBV2	16	TRBJ2-2	-
TGTGCCAGCAGGACACATAGCAATCAGCCCCAGCATTTT	CASRTHSNQPQHF	-	TRBV21-1	13	TRBJ1-5	-
TGTGCCAGCAGCCAAGCGCCAGGCGATCTCTACGAGCAGTACTTC	CASSQAPGDLYEQYF	-	TRBV4-2	15	TRBJ2-7	-
TGTGCCAGCAAGCGAGGGGGGAGTGAGCAGTTCTTC	CASKRGGSEQFF	-	TRBV6-5	12	TRBJ2-1	-
TGTGCCAGCAGCCGCACAGAAGTCAGCTCCTACGAGCAGTACTTC	CASSRTEVSSYEQYF	-	TRBV11-2	15	TRBJ2-7	-
TGTGCCAGCAGTTATGGCTCCCAGCGGAGCACAGATACGCAGTATTTT	CASSYGSQRSTDTQYF	-	TRBV5-4	16	TRBJ2-3	-
TGCGCCAGCAGCATAGGGACAGGGAAACTCGCTGAAGCTTTCTTT	CASSIGTGKLAEAFF	TRBD1	TRBV5-1	15	TRBJ1-1	-
TGTGCCAGCAGCTTAAGTTTTCCAGATACGCAGTATTTT	CASSLSFPDTQYF	-	TRBV5-4	13	TRBJ2-3	-
TGCGCCAGTAGACTAACCCAGGGGGCTGGTGGCTACACCTTC	CASRLTQGAGGYTF	TRBD1	TRBV5-1	14	TRBJ1-2	-
TGTGCCAGCAGCTTAGGTGAGAGAGACACAGATACGCAGTATTTT	CASSLGERDTDTQYF	-	TRBV7-9	15	TRBJ2-3	-
TGTGCCAGCAGTTACTCGAGTGGTCCCAAAAACATTCAGTACTTC	CASSYSSGPKNIQYF	-	TRBV6-5	15	TRBJ2-4	-
TGTGCCAGCAGCTTGCTGACAGGGTTTCAGTACTTC	CASSLLTGFQYF	TRBD1	TRBV5-3	12	TRBJ2-7	-
TGCAGCGTGGTAGAGGGGAGTAGCAATCAGCCCCAGCATTTT	CSVVEGSSNQPQHF	-	TRBV29-1	14	TRBJ1-5	-
TGTGCCAGCAGTTTATACTCGGTAAATAGCAATCAGCCCCAGCATTTT	CASSLYSVNSNQPQHF	-	TRBV27	16	TRBJ1-5	-
TGTGCCAGCAGCGGGAGCGGGAGTGCTGAGCAGTTCTTC	CASSGSGSAEQFF	TRBD2	TRBV7-6	13	TRBJ2-1	-
TGTGCCAGCAGTGAAAGGGGGCAGCCCTACGAGCAGTACTTC	CASSERGQPYEQYF	TRBD1	TRBV6-1	14	TRBJ2-7	-
TGTGCCAGCAGTGAACAGATCGGCTATGGCTACACCTTC	CASSEQIGYGYTF	-	TRBV6-4	13	TRBJ1-2	once
TGTGCCAGCAGCCAAGGATCTGGACTGAACATTCAGTACTTC	CASSQGSGLNIQYF	-	TRBV4-2	14	TRBJ2-4	-
TGCAGCCCCGTGGAGACGGATACGCAGTATTTT	CSPVETDTQYF	-	TRBV29-1	11	TRBJ2-3	-
TGTGCCAGCAGTTATGGTGGTAACACTGAAGCTTTCTTT	CASSYGGNTEAFF	-	TRBV6-6	13	TRBJ1-1	-
TGTGCCAGCACCCCGGGGGGACAGGGCGCAGATACGCAGTATTTT	CASTPGGQGADTQYF	TRBD1	TRBV28	15	TRBJ2-3	-
TGTGCCAGCAGGGGGGGAGGCACCAAAAACATTCAGTACTTC	CASRGGGTKNIQYF	-	TRBV6-5	14	TRBJ2-4	-
TGCAGCGTTGTACGCGGGAACACTGAAGCTTTCTTT	CSVVRGNTEAFF	-	TRBV29-1	12	TRBJ1-1	-
TGTGCCAGCACTCGAGGGGGAGATACGCAGTATTTT	CASTRGGDTQYF	-	TRBV7-8	12	TRBJ2-3	-
TGTGCCAGCAGTGACCGGGACACCCGGAATTTTAACTATGGCTACACCTTC	CASSDRDTRNFNYGYTF	-	TRBV6-4	17	TRBJ1-2	-
TGTGCCAGCAGCTTTTTGCCTAGCGGTTACAATGAGCAGTTCTTC	CASSFLPSGYNEQFF	TRBD2	TRBV7-2	15	TRBJ2-1	-
TGTGCCAGCAGTGAAGGCAGGGTTGGCAATCAGCCCCAGCATTTT	CASSEGRVGNQPQHF	-	TRBV6-1	15	TRBJ1-5	-
TGTGCCAGCAGTGTACTAGTAGATACGGGGGAGCTGTTTTTT	CASSVLVDTGELFF	-	TRBV2	14	TRBJ2-2	-
TGTGCCAGCAGCGTAGAGGCGGTCTCCTACGAGCAGTACTTC	CASSVEAVSYEQYF	-	TRBV9	14	TRBJ2-7	-
TGTGCCAGTAGTACCCCATCGACTAGGAGGGACACCGGGGAGCTGTTTTTT	CASSTPSTRRDTGELFF	-	TRBV19	17	TRBJ2-2	-
TGCGCCAGCAGCCCTTCTGGTGTAGGGAGATTGTACGAGCAGTACTTC	CASSPSGVGRLYEQYF	-	TRBV10-1	16	TRBJ2-7	few
TGCGCCAGCAGGACTTTTAGGTTAAGCAATCAGCCCCAGCATTTT	CASRTFRLSNQPQHF	-	TRBV4-1	15	TRBJ1-5	-
TGTGCCAGCCTTGGGCGGGGGCCCCAAGAGACCCAGTACTTC	CASLGRGPQETQYF	-	TRBV7-9	14	TRBJ2-5	-
TGTGCCAGCAGCGTAGGCGGGTCCTACGAGCAGTACTTC	CASSVGGSYEQYF	-	TRBV9	13	TRBJ2-7	-
TGTGCCAGTCGCGTAGACTCTCCGAGGGACACTGAAGCTTTCTTT	CASRVDSPRDTEAFF	-	TRBV19	15	TRBJ1-1	few
TGTGCCTGGAGTAACAGGGGTAGCTTCCGAAACGAGCAGTACTTC	CAWSNRGSFRNEQYF	TRBD1	TRBV30	15	TRBJ2-7	-
TGTGCCAGTAGTCGTCCAACTAATGAAAAACTGTTTTTT	CASSRPTNEKLFF	-	TRBV19	13	TRBJ1-4	-
TGCGCCAGCAGTCAAACAGGGGCCCGTAATGAAAAACTGTTTTTT	CASSQTGARNEKLFF	TRBD1	TRBV5-1	15	TRBJ1-4	-